These 26 T cell receptor beta chains share one sample of origin, sequenced in a study of blood T cell repertoires in COVID-19. Repertoires were generated with immunoSEQ multiplex PCR, while TCRdb's copy carries only in-frame clones and drops some. The table lists some 65,000 clones, roughly 86% of them singletons. Material: peripheral blood. The receptors shown here come from a man aged 40-55 years with COVID-19, enrolled during active disease.

The chain joins TRBV6-4 to TRBJ1-6; possible D gene TRBD1, 6 bases. There are 15 residues in the CDR3. Germline-derived CDR1 and CDR2 are MRHNA and SNTAGT. V lost 4 bases, J lost 9 bases, and 16 bases lay in between. The CDR3 sequence is CASSALQGGGSPLHF. The DNA of the CDR3 is TGTGCCAGCAGTGCCCTACAGGGAGGGGGTTCACCCCTCCACTTT.

The J gene is TRBJ2-3, the V gene TRBV30; D might be TRBD2 (6 bases). This CDR3 region has 13 residues. Germline V gene lookup returns CDR1 GTSNPN and CDR2 SVGIG (reference sequence). Trimming removed 2 bases from V and 6 bases from J, with 12 bases in between. The DNA for the CDR3 is TGTGCCTGGAGTCCTGGGGGGTCCGATACGCAGTATTTT. It translates to CAWSPGGSDTQYF.

This chain uses TRBV5-1 with TRBJ1-6, with 7 bases aligning to TRBD1. V lost 0 bases and J lost 9; bases outside the gene matches: 3. CDR1 and CDR2 from the germline V gene are SGHRS and YFSETQ. The CDR3 is 14 residues long. The DNA of the CDR3 is TGCGCCAGCAGCTTGGAACAGGGGAGTTCACCCCTCCACTTT. It encodes CASSLEQGSSPLHF.

This clone was found once. The V and J genes are TRBV6-5 and TRBJ1-2, with D maybe TRBD1 (6 bases). Germline V lookup: CDR1 MNHEY, CDR2 SVGAGI. CDR3 length equals 11 residues. Trimming shortened V by 9 bases and J by 3 bases, and 8 bases separated the two germline ends. Written as DNA, the CDR3 is TGTGCCAGAAGGACAGACTATGGCTACACCTTC. This gives the protein CARRTDYGYTF.

The chain links TRBV3-1 (or the pseudogene TRBV3-2) to TRBJ2-7; 8 bases align to TRBD1. The J segment lost 4 bases and the V segment lost 0 bases, leaving 2 bases of the junction unmatched. The CDR3 contains 14 residues. In germline, CDR1 is LGHDT, CDR2 YNNKEL (reference sequence). The CDR3 DNA follows: TGTGCCAGCAGCCAAGAGGACAGGGTATACGAGCAGTACTTC. The encoded protein is CASSQEDRVYEQYF.

The rearrangement uses TRBV4-1 and TRBJ2-1; 14 nucleotides line up with TRBD2. V trimming: 8 bases; J trimming: 8 bases; junction bases outside the gene matches: 11. Germline-derived CDR1 and CDR2 are MGHRA and YSYEKL. This CDR3 is 16 amino acids long. The CDR3 sequence: CASRNPTSGGAYEQFF. The CDR3 region has the DNA TGCGCCAGCCGCAACCCGACTAGCGGGGGGGCATATGAGCAGTTCTTC.

This clone is a singleton in its sample. V usage is TRBV28 and J usage is TRBJ1-4, with D possibly being TRBD1 (6 bases). V lost 6 bases, J lost 4 bases, and 6 bases lay in between. The V gene's germline CDR1 is MDHEN and CDR2 SYDVKM. This CDR3 is built from 12 residues. The DNA of the CDR3 is TGTGCCAGCAGAGGGGGTAATGAAAAACTGTTTTTT. Its translation: CASRGGNEKLFF.

The V gene is TRBV29-1, the J gene TRBJ2-3, with D possibly TRBD2 on 5 matching bases. The V gene lost 7 bases and the J gene lost 1 base, with 15 bases spanning the gap. The CDR3 is 14 residues long. Germline loops: CDR1 SQVTM, CDR2 ANQGSEA. CDR3 residues: CSGSELVGTDTQYF. DNA for the CDR3: TGCAGCGGATCTGAACTAGTTGGCACAGATACGCAGTATTTT.

The chain is built from TRBV19 and TRBJ1-1; D is undetermined. From germline, CDR1 is LNHDA and CDR2 SQIVND (reference sequence). Trimming removed 6 bases from V and 0 bases from J, with 5 bases in between. CDR3 size: 12 residues. The CDR3 reads CASSGMNTEAFF. CDR3 nucleotide sequence: TGTGCCAGTAGCGGGATGAACACTGAAGCTTTCTTT.

The genes are TRBV5-1 and TRBJ1-3; D perhaps matches TRBD1 (5 bases). The germline V gene encodes CDR1 SGHRS and CDR2 YFSETQ. V was clipped by 2 bases and J by 3 bases, with 12 bases between them. The CDR3 consists of 15 residues. CDR3 bases: TGCGCCAGCAGCTTAGACAGTACGTATGGAAACACCATATATTTT. Translated, it gives CASSLDSTYGNTIYF. The full variable domain, with the rest looked up from reference TRBV5-1 and TRBJ1-3, is KAGVTQTPRYLIKTRGQQVTLSCSPISGHRSVSWYQQTPGQGLQFLFEYFSETQRNKGNFPGRFSGRQFSNSRSEMNVSTLELGDSALYLCASSLDSTYGNTIYFGEGSWLTVV.

This clone has only a few counts. The rearrangement links TRBV7-3 to TRBJ2-7; TRBD2 matches at 7 bases. CDR3 length: 14 amino acids. V gave up 5 bases and J gave up 4 bases; unmatched junction bases: 8. Germline V CDR1 and CDR2: SGHTA, FQGTGA. The DNA of the CDR3 is TGTGCCAGCAGCCCCTCGGGGGGACCTTACGAGCAGTACTTC. Amino acids: CASSPSGGPYEQYF. The full variable domain, in which reference TRBV7-3 and TRBJ2-7 provide the parts outside the CDR3, is GAGVSQTPSNKVTEKGKYVELRCDPISGHTALYWYRQSLGQGPEFLIYFQGTGAADDSGLPNDRFFAVRPEGSVSTLKIQRTERGDSAVYLCASSPSGGPYEQYFGPGTRLTVT.

The CDR3 is CASSDAQGVDEQFF. DNA for the CDR3: TGCGCCAGCAGTGATGCCCAGGGCGTCGATGAGCAGTTCTTC. The chain links TRBV10-2 to TRBJ2-1; D is possibly TRBD1 (5 bases). CDR3 length equals 14 residues. Germline V gene sequence: CDR1 WSHSY, CDR2 SAAADI. V was pared by 3 bases and J by 8 bases, with 14 bases between.

The CDR3 nucleotides are TGTGCCAGTAGTAGAGGCAGGGTCAGCTCCTACGAGCAGTACTTC. It specifies CASSRGRVSSYEQYF. V gene TRBV19 combines with J gene TRBJ2-7; possible D gene TRBD1, 5 bases. This CDR3 has 15 residues. Trimming removed 4 bases at V and 0 bases at J, with 13 bases between. From germline, CDR1 is LNHDA and CDR2 SQIVND (reference sequence).

This chain links TRBV30 with TRBJ2-7, with 9 nucleotides matching TRBD1. The CDR3 is made up of 12 amino acids. J lost 7 bases, V lost 5 bases, and 6 bases had no gene match. CDR1 and CDR2 from the germline V gene are GTSNPN and SVGIG (reference sequence). CDR3 DNA sequence: TGTGCCTGGGACAGGGGGAACGGAGAGCAGTACTTC. It translates to CAWDRGNGEQYF. The variable domain in full, completed from reference TRBV30 and TRBJ2-7, reads SQTIHQWPATLVQPVGSPLSLECTVEGTSNPNLYWYRQAAGRGLQLLFYSVGIGQISSEVPQNLSASRPQDRQFILSSKKLLLSDSGFYLCAWDRGNGEQYFGPGTRLTVT.

V usage is TRBV6-5 and J usage is TRBJ1-2; 9 nucleotides agree with TRBD1. The CDR3 length is 13 residues. Germline CDR1 reads MNHEY; CDR2 reads SVGAGI. J lost 8 bases, V lost 6 bases, and 7 bases had no gene match. In DNA form, the CDR3 reads TGTGCCAGCAGACCCTACAGGGGGCGCGGCTACACCTTC. It yields the protein CASRPYRGRGYTF.

This clone showed up just once. V gene TRBV6-2 or TRBV6-3 combines with J gene TRBJ2-5; 14 bases match TRBD2. The germline gives CDR1 MNHEY, CDR2 SVGEGT. Germline trimming cut 6 bases from V and 5 bases from J; bases unmatched to any gene: 5. The length of the CDR3 is 15 residues. In DNA form, the CDR3 reads TGTGCCAGCAGCTTGACTAGCGGGGGGGCTGAGACCCAGTACTTC. This gives the protein CASSLTSGGAETQYF.

V gene TRBV11-3 combines with J gene TRBJ2-1; 11 nucleotides agree with TRBD2. CDR1 and CDR2 from the germline V gene are SGHNT and YENEEA. V lost 5 bases to trimming and J lost 8 bases; unmatched junction nucleotides: 8. This CDR3 contains 15 residues. The CDR3 reads CASSPGSGGADEQFF. The CDR3 nucleotides are TGTGCCAGCAGCCCAGGTAGCGGGGGGGCCGATGAGCAGTTCTTC.

The chain recombines TRBV4-1 with TRBJ2-7; 8 nucleotides match TRBD1. The CDR3 is made up of 16 amino acids. The trim removed 2 bases at V and 1 base at J, leaving 7 bases unmatched. Per the germline V gene, CDR1 is MGHRA and CDR2 is YSYEKL. The CDR3 bases are TGCGCCAGCAGCCAAAACCAGGGGGCGCGGTCCTACGAGCAGTACTTC. It specifies CASSQNQGARSYEQYF.

The chain joins TRBV7-9 to TRBJ2-4; a possible D gene is TRBD1 (7 bases). The CDR3 runs to 15 residues. V lost 3 bases, J lost 8 bases, and 17 bases lay in between. The germline CDR1 and CDR2 sequences are SEHNR and FQNEAQ (reference sequence). CDR3 region: CASSFITGEADIQYF. CDR3 nucleotides: TGTGCCAGCAGCTTTATTACAGGGGAGGCGGACATTCAGTACTTC. Full variable domain (outside the CDR3, taken from reference TRBV7-9 and TRBJ2-4): DTGVSQNPRHKITKRGQNVTFRCDPISEHNRLYWYRQTLGQGPEFLTYFQNEAQLEKSRLLSDRFSAERPKGSFSTLEIQRTEQGDSAMYLCASSFITGEADIQYFGAGTRLSVL.

This clone was counted only a few times. The CDR3 bases are TGTGCCAGCAGCTTAACGGGCTTATATAGCAATCAGCCCCAGCATTTT. Amino acid sequence: CASSLTGLYSNQPQHF. V gene TRBV7-3 combines with J gene TRBJ1-5, with D unresolved. V was pared by 0 bases and J by 0 bases, with 9 bases between. This CDR3 comprises 16 residues. CDR1 is SGHTA and CDR2 is FQGTGA in the germline V gene.

V is TRBV7-9 and J is TRBJ2-7; D not resolved. Germline lookup yields CDR1 SEHNR and CDR2 FQNEAQ (reference sequence). V was clipped by 1 base and J by 5 bases, with 12 bases between them. This CDR3 spans 14 amino acids. The CDR3 sequence is CASSLGPPVHEQYF. The CDR3 region has the DNA TGTGCCAGCAGCTTAGGCCCCCCGGTCCACGAGCAGTACTTC.

CDR3 sequence (DNA): TGTGCTAGTGGGCGACAGGGCCGTGAGACCCAGTACTTC. Encoded protein: CASGRQGRETQYF. The chain recombines TRBV12-5 with TRBJ2-5; 7 bases agree with TRBD1. Per the germline V gene, CDR1 is LGHNT and CDR2 is FRNRAP. The CDR3 has 13 residues. V shed 6 bases, J shed 5 bases, and the junction held 6 bases outside the gene matches.

The CDR3 loop reads CSVARANYGYTF. The CDR3 DNA sequence: TGCAGCGTAGCCCGGGCTAACTATGGCTACACCTTC. The rearrangement uses TRBV29-1 and TRBJ1-2; D uncertain. The V end lost 6 bases, the J end lost 0 bases, and 8 bases lay between the germline ends. The CDR3 sequence is 12 residues long. Germline CDR1 is SQVTM and CDR2 is ANQGSEA.

Worth noting for this clone: The sample carries other DNA sequences with the same CDR3. The V call is TRBV27, the J call TRBJ2-1; 8 bases are a match to TRBD1. Trimming removed 6 bases from V and 4 bases from J; junction bases left unmatched: 8. This CDR3 contains 15 residues. Germline assignment: CDR1 MNHEY and CDR2 SMNVEV (reference sequence). This CDR3 is CASRLQGVGYNEQFF. The CDR3 DNA reads TGTGCCAGCAGGCTACAGGGGGTAGGATACAATGAGCAGTTCTTC.

The V call is TRBV2, the J call TRBJ1-6; D ambiguous. V was cut by 4 bases and J by 0 bases, with 7 bases left in between. CDR3 length equals 15 residues. CDR1 and CDR2 (germline): SNHLY, FYNNEI. Here the CDR3 DNA reads TGTGCCAGCAGTGTTGTTATCTCCTATAATTCACCCCTCCACTTT. Translating gives CASSVVISYNSPLHF.

The gene calls are TRBV5-5 and TRBJ1-2; TRBD1 agrees at 8 bases. Germline assignment: CDR1 SGHKS and CDR2 YYEKEE (reference sequence). The CDR3 runs 16 residues. Trimming at V came to 1 base and at J to 8 bases, leaving 13 bases not matched to a gene. CDR3 residues: CASSLRPTGAPLGYTF. In nucleotides, the CDR3 is TGTGCCAGCAGCTTGCGGCCGACAGGGGCCCCTCTAGGCTACACCTTC.